This T cell receptor beta chain is drawn from a study of T cells in Graves' hyperthyroidism and ophthalmopathy (dated by TCRdb to the late 2010s). Context from the whole study: Peripheral blood was sampled at the time of initial diagnosis, prior to any treatment. TCR V-J signatures able to tell the groups apart were searched for in a discovery cohort of some 100 patients, of whom fewer than 45 had Graves' ophthalmopathy and 57 had stable Graves' hyperthyroidism. Prospective prediction of ophthalmopathy was tested in an independent validation cohort consisting of fewer than 20 hyperthyroidism patients and approximately 16 patients who later progressed to ophthalmopathy. For training and testing, the 100 or so patients in the discovery cohort were randomly divided in a 7:3 ratio. In more than 5 Graves' hyperthyroidism patients, the study also compared T-cell repertoires from thyroid tissue with T-cell repertoires from blood. After blood sampling, hyperthyroidism patients were treated with methimazole at a starting dose of 30 mg daily, and ophthalmopathy patients were treated with high-dose intravenous methylprednisolone. TCR Vbeta CDR3 sequencing of 135 peripheral blood samples (fewer than 45 ophthalmopathy, 75 hyperthyroidism and about 17 progressor patients) is reported in the paper.

General study outcomes and caveats: In validation, the model predicted progression to ophthalmopathy with about 71% sensitivity and less than 80% specificity, a median of around 6.6 months before onset. Blood samples also contained most of the expanded thyroid clonotypes (frequency above 0.001), which suggests that blood repertoires may reflect thyroid immune responses. No statistical method was used to set the sample size in advance, and investigators knew the group allocation. Ophthalmopathy was separated from stable hyperthyroidism by a 13 V-J signature model, with 85% to 90% sensitivity and just over 81% specificity obtained in cross-validation and 80%/75% obtained in testing.

A patient counted as having stable Graves' hyperthyroidism if no progression to ophthalmopathy occurred over 18 months of follow-up. The hyperthyroidism patients were between 18 and 65 years old and newly diagnosed, with a disease duration of less than 2 months. Any patient with an uncontrolled infection, another autoimmune disease, pregnancy or lactation was excluded. Diagnoses relied on clinical symptoms, serum thyroxine and TRAb, thyroid ultrasound and orbital computed tomography. PBMCs were separated from 8 to 10 ml of fresh peripheral blood using Ficoll-Paque density gradient centrifugation. Trizol reagent was used to extract total RNA, and RNA quality was then checked on an Agilent 2100 Bioanalyzer. CDR1 and CDR2, looked up from the germline V gene (reference sequence), are SGHKS and YYEKEE. The junction shows trimming of 4 bases on V and 4 bases on J, plus 7 bases between the germline ends. There are 12 amino acids in the CDR3, from cysteine to phenylalanine inclusive. The CDR3 DNA has 36 bases and is translated from base 1.

Amplification of TCR beta CDR3 regions was carried out from RNA transcripts. The first round of RT-PCR for the TCR CDR3 was performed with the HTBI primer set and the Qiagen OneStep RT-PCR kit. Libraries were constructed in a second round of multiplex PCR, after which size selection and purification were carried out. The libraries were sequenced on an Illumina HiSeq2000 using paired-end 100 bp reads. The original methods were these. SOAPnuke was used to process the raw data, removing reads that contained adapters or uncalled bases, had a mean Phred below 15, or lacked an exact match to the constant primer or identifier. COPE v1.2.5 was used to merge high-quality paired reads, and clonotypes were defined as unique nucleotide sequences. MiTCR v1.1 was used to align the clonotypes against IMGT TRBV, TRBD and TRBJ reference segments. The analysis included only V-J combinations with a frequency above 0.0001, which together covered over 98% of the repertoires. A TCS score was defined as the ratio between F50 (clonal expansion) and ExV (chaos), using BLOSUM62-based TCRdist between CDR3 peptides within each V-J. Welch's t-statistics and random forest reduced 500 to 550 V-J features to 13, which were used in a naive Bayes classifier (R e1071). TCRdb trimmed public reads at Q25 via fastp, called clones via MiXCR and kept in-frame beta chains. Rows with a matching CDR3 protein are joined into one entry that keeps the most common DNA and genes. The authors' filters were not applied to this entry. Here the sample has around 400,000 distinct CDR3 sequences; 13% occur a single time. The top ten clonotypes cover less than 10% of the sample.

This clonotype showed up many times. Its cognate antigen has yet to be identified. Base qualities are not provided; no much larger clone lies one nucleotide away. Sequenced input: blood. The sequence links TRBV5-5 to TRBJ2-3, with no confidently assigned D gene. The TCR originated in a woman younger than 35 with Graves' hyperthyroidism. CDR3 protein: CASSPAADTQYF. In nucleotide form, the sequence is TGTGCCAGCAGCCCGGCCGCAGATACGCAGTATTTT.